This entry lists 10 T cell receptor beta chains sequenced from one sample in a study of PD-1 blockade in classical Hodgkin lymphoma. Noted time point: newly diagnosed, previously untreated cHL patient sample. Using immunoSEQ multiplex PCR, the repertoire was profiled, and TCRdb retains in-frame clones only, with some absent. The table records about 17,000 clones, 75% to 95% of them present only once. Material: peripheral blood mononuclear cells (PBMCs). The receptors here all came from a human donor with classical Hodgkin lymphoma.

The rearrangement joins TRBV5-1 to TRBJ2-2; D is unclear. The germline gives CDR1 SGHRS, CDR2 YFSETQ. V lost 4 bases and J 6 bases, leaving 13 bases between the germline ends. The CDR3 sequence is 14 residues long. The chain's CDR3 is CASSPIVRAGELFF. DNA of the CDR3: TGCGCCAGCAGCCCAATTGTTCGGGCCGGGGAGCTGTTTTTT.

The rearrangement joins TRBV25-1 to TRBJ2-5; 9 bases are a match to TRBD2. Trimming removed 7 bases from V and 1 base from J; junction bases left unmatched: 4. This CDR3 is 14 amino acids long. CDR1 is MGHDK, CDR2 SYGVNS, per germline. The CDR3 coding sequence is TGTGCCAGCACCCAGCGGGAGGCCCAAGAGACCCAGTACTTC. As protein: CASTQREAQETQYF.

The chain uses TRBV29-1 and TRBJ2-1; possibly TRBD1 for D (5 bases). The CDR3 consists of 12 residues. V was trimmed by 8 bases and J by 4 bases, leaving 12 bases between them. CDR1 and CDR2 (germline): SQVTM, ANQGSEA. As DNA, the CDR3 is TGCAGCTTTGGGGCTATTTACAATGAGCAGTTCTTC. Translation: CSFGAIYNEQFF.

The CDR3 bases are TGTGCCAGCAGTTACTCGATTACAGGGGGCGAGACCCAGTACTTC. Protein sequence: CASSYSITGGETQYF. The chain is built from TRBV6-5 and TRBJ2-5; 9 positions match TRBD1. V lost 0 bases, J lost 5 bases, and 4 bases stayed unmatched. Germline V gene data show CDR1 as MNHEY and CDR2 as SVGAGI. The CDR3 sequence is 15 residues long.

In nucleotides, the CDR3 is TGTGCCAGCAGTTTGGGGGGAGGGTCCTACAATGAGCAGTTCTTC. It yields the protein CASSLGGGSYNEQFF. V is TRBV28 and J is TRBJ2-1, with 7 nucleotides matching TRBD2. The CDR3 covers 15 residues. Germline V gene lookup returns CDR1 MDHEN and CDR2 SYDVKM. V shed 3 bases and J 1 base; nucleotides not matched to a gene: 3.

V usage is TRBV5-1 and J usage is TRBJ2-1, with 7 nucleotides matching TRBD2. The CDR3 totals 16 residues. Losses at the gene ends were 0 bases for V and 0 bases for J; bases not matched to a gene: 3. Germline V gives CDR1 SGHRS, CDR2 YFSETQ. The CDR3 here is CASSLGASGSYNEQFF. Written as DNA, the CDR3 is TGCGCCAGCAGCTTGGGGGCTAGCGGCTCCTACAATGAGCAGTTCTTC.

The chain couples TRBV6-5 to TRBJ2-1, with 7 positions matching TRBD2. This CDR3 has 15 residues. Germline V lookup: CDR1 MNHEY, CDR2 SVGAGI. V trimming: 3 bases; J trimming: 2 bases; junction bases outside the gene matches: 4. The DNA for the CDR3 is TGTGCCAGCAGTTATACTAGCGACGCCTACAATGAGCAGTTCTTC. Translated: CASSYTSDAYNEQFF.

The rearrangement links TRBV2 to TRBJ1-5, with TRBD1 identical over 7 bases. The germline V gene has CDR1 SNHLY and CDR2 FYNNEI. This CDR3 contains 14 residues. V shed 11 bases and J 6 bases; nucleotides not matched to a gene: 13. The DNA for the CDR3 is TGTGCCGGCTCATTCGACAGGGACGGTCAGCCCCAGCATTTT. Its protein is CAGSFDRDGQPQHF. Complete variable domain (other parts from reference TRBV2 and TRBJ1-5): EPEVTQTPSHQVTQMGQEVILRCVPISNHLYFYWYRQILGQKVEFLVSFYNNEISEKSEIFDDQFSVERPDGSNFTLKIRSTKLEDSAMYFCAGSFDRDGQPQHFGDGTRLSIL.

This CDR3 is CASSSQTGTRLYEQYF. CDR3 bases: TGTGCCAGCAGCTCTCAGACCGGGACTAGGCTTTACGAGCAGTACTTC. The V and J genes are TRBV5-4 and TRBJ2-7; 8 bases match TRBD2. V shed 3 bases, J shed 4 bases, and the junction held 12 bases outside the gene matches. Germline V gives CDR1 SGHNT, CDR2 YYREEE (reference sequence). CDR3 length: 16 residues.

The chain uses TRBV11-3 and TRBJ1-1, with D uncertain. The CDR3 is made up of 13 amino acids. Germline V gene lookup returns CDR1 SGHNT and CDR2 YENEEA. The V gene lost 5 bases and the J gene lost 1 base, with 8 bases spanning the gap. CDR3 nucleotide sequence: TGTGCCAGCAGCCGAGGGAGGAACACTGAAGCTTTCTTT. Protein sequence: CASSRGRNTEAFF. The whole variable domain, filled in from reference TRBV11-3 and TRBJ1-1, reads EAGVVQSPRYKIIEKKQPVAFWCNPISGHNTLYWYLQNLGQGPELLIRYENEEAVDDSQLPKDRFSAERLKGVDSTLKIQPAELGDSAVYLCASSRGRNTEAFFGQGTRLTVV.